The entry that follows covers one TCR beta chain sequence. Its antigen is unknown. The record has no base qualities; no much larger clone is one base away. This sample stems from a study of T cell responses to AZD1222 COVID-19 vaccine (dated by TCRdb to the early 2020s). Looking at the study overall: AZD1222 recipients whose second dose came at about 4 weeks and those whose second dose came at about 12 weeks were combined into one group, since spike-specific TCR depth and breadth did not differ between the two schedules. Trial participants were enrolled by age into subgroups of 18-55, 56-69 and 70-plus years, and around 140, 26 and 57 TCR-sequenced participants, respectively, were included in these subgroups. A total of approximately 240 trial participants underwent TCR sequencing, of whom 207 received two doses of AZD1222 and approximately 25 received two doses of the MenACWY control vaccine. The investigation overall reported the following: Reportedly, close to half of the unique spike-specific TCRs recognized epitopes lying outside the regions that are mutated in the B.1.351 and B.1.1.7 variants. Most participants were white British and females outnumbered males, and the authors suggested that clonal diversity may have been underestimated. Spike-specific TCR breadth and depth rose significantly after two AZD1222 doses compared with day 0 and with MenACWY recipients. CD4 TCRs associated with the vaccine covered the entire spike protein, and the dominant responses were in regions 160-218 and 743-854. Because no day 14 peak-response samples were available, the repertoires could be characterized only after the peak T cell response. Conclusions about previously exposed vaccinees were limited because only 6 or 7 AZD1222 recipients were SARS-CoV-2 seropositive at baseline. The 56-69-year group was small, and its depth increase did not reach significance, likely because of low power.

The CDR3 regions of human TCRbeta chains were analyzed by immunosequencing. Regarding the original processing steps: Repertoire TCRs were checked for matches against a reference library of SARS-CoV-2-specific TCRs that had been generated using the MIRA antigen-specificity platform. Breadth was defined as the fraction of unique TCRs that were SARS-CoV-2-associated, and depth was defined as the fraction of total T cells that were SARS-CoV-2-associated. Using the MIRA data, every spike-specific TCR was mapped to the spike region that the TCR reacted to and assigned to either a CD4 or a CD8 class. Log10-transformed breadth and depth values were compared by one-way ANOVA with Sidak's multiple comparisons tests. TCRdb re-hosts the immuneACCESS table, in-frame sequences only. Its copies lack some clones; in the studies checked, an unresolved V gene accounts for under half of them, and the cause for the rest is not known. That table gives V, J and clone size, and the DNA gave D and trimming. This sample holds 100,000 to 150,000 clones; about nine tenths were observed only once. The top ten hold about 7.1% of the sample.

The sample's time point label, in plain terms: baseline before first vaccination. Samples from vaccinated people were obtained from the UK trials COV001 and COV002, which included a single-blind randomized controlled phase 2/3 trial of AZD1222 (ChAdOx1 nCoV-19) in healthy adults. Trial participant PBMC samples were collected at day 0 and day 28 after the second dose for TCRbeta chain sequencing. This receptor was identified in an adult in good health. Here the sequenced sample was peripheral blood, taken on day 0 of AZD1222 vaccination.

The encoded CDR3 is CASSPTGNQPQHF. In nucleotide form, the sequence is TGTGCCAGCTCACCAACCGGCAATCAGCCCCAGCATTTT. Recombination linked TRBV18 to TRBJ1-5, with the identity of the D gene unclear. The trim is 2 bases for V and 2 bases for J, with a gap of 4 bases between the germline ends. The germline V gene specifies KGHSH as CDR1 and LQKENI as CDR2. Reading from cysteine to phenylalanine, the CDR3 counts 13 amino acids. Kept here is only the CDR3 DNA, which spans 39 bases and is read in frame from base 1.